The 10 T cell receptor beta chains below all came from one sample that was sequenced in a study of T cell responses to AZD1222 COVID-19 vaccine. Sequencing used immunoSEQ multiplex PCR; TCRdb keeps in-frame clones, though not all of them. This sample has 65,000 to 70,000 clones; approximately 80% occur once, and the top ten carry around 5%. This specimen was peripheral blood, taken on day 0 of AZD1222 vaccination. These receptors were collected from an adult in good health.

This clone was counted only a few times. The rearrangement joins TRBV19 to TRBJ1-1; D perhaps matches TRBD1 (6 bases). The V end was cut by 6 bases, the J end by 4 bases, with 12 bases between. The CDR3 runs to 13 residues. The germline CDR1 and CDR2 sequences are LNHDA and SQIVND (reference sequence). DNA for the CDR3: TGTGCCAGTAGAGAGGGGGTGGGCACTGAAGCTTTCTTT. It is translated as CASREGVGTEAFF.

V usage is TRBV27 and J usage is TRBJ2-2, with 9 nucleotides matching TRBD2. V lost 4 bases and J lost 5; bases outside the gene matches: 2. The CDR3 is 14 amino acids. Germline V gene sequence: CDR1 MNHEY, CDR2 SMNVEV (reference sequence). Here the CDR3 reads CASSYSGGTGELFF. CDR3 nucleotide sequence: TGTGCCAGCAGTTATAGCGGGGGAACCGGGGAGCTGTTTTTT.

The V gene is TRBV3-1 (or the pseudogene TRBV3-2), the J gene TRBJ1-4; 9 nucleotides line up with TRBD1. The CDR3 length is 15 residues. Losses at the gene ends were 4 bases for V and 6 bases for J; bases not matched to a gene: 6. In germline, CDR1 is LGHDT, CDR2 YNNKEL (reference sequence). The chain's CDR3 is CASSRGDRVDEKLFF. CDR3 coding DNA: TGTGCCAGCAGCCGAGGGGACAGGGTGGATGAAAAACTGTTTTTT.

This chain joins TRBV5-8 and TRBJ2-3; 13 nucleotides align to TRBD2. This CDR3 has 18 amino acids. Losses at the gene ends were 4 bases for V and 2 bases for J; bases not matched to a gene: 10. CDR1 and CDR2 from the germline V gene are SGHTS and YDEGEE. The DNA for the CDR3 is TGTGCCAGCAGCCAGGGGACTAGCGGGGCCCCTCTCACAGATACGCAGTATTTT. Amino acids: CASSQGTSGAPLTDTQYF.

The chain joins TRBV7-3 to TRBJ2-2, with 8 bases that match TRBD2. V shed 5 bases and J 6 bases; nucleotides not matched to a gene: 8. Germline values: CDR1 SGHTA, CDR2 FQGTGA. This CDR3 region has 15 residues. The CDR3, as DNA: TGTGCCAGCAGCACCTTAGCGGGGAGGTCCGGGGAGCTGTTTTTT. Amino acids: CASSTLAGRSGELFF.

The chain employs TRBV2 and TRBJ2-3; 8 bases match TRBD1. CDR1 and CDR2 from the germline V gene are SNHLY and FYNNEI. J was trimmed by 0 bases and V by 7 bases; bases with no gene match: 6. The CDR3 has 15 amino acids. CDR3 nucleotide sequence: TGTGCCAGCAACCCGACAGGGGCTAGCACAGATACGCAGTATTTT. Amino acids: CASNPTGASTDTQYF.

The rearrangement links TRBV7-3 to TRBJ2-3; 7 bases line up with TRBD2. Unmatched junction bases numbered 5, after V lost 8 bases and J lost 3 bases. CDR1 is SGHTA and CDR2 is FQGTGA in the germline V gene. CDR3 length: 13 residues. For the CDR3, the DNA is TGTGCCAGCGTAGGGAGGGAAACAGATACGCAGTATTTT. Translated, it gives CASVGRETDTQYF.

V gene TRBV7-9 combines with J gene TRBJ2-5; 8 bases fit TRBD1. Germline V gene lookup returns CDR1 SEHNR and CDR2 FQNEAQ (reference sequence). The CDR3 runs to 14 residues. Trimming took 5 bases from V and 3 from J; bases not matched to a gene: 5. The CDR3 region is CASSPSTGEETQYF. CDR3 bases: TGTGCCAGCAGCCCCTCGACAGGGGAAGAGACCCAGTACTTC.

The CDR3 is CASSPRAASGGPTDTQYF. The CDR3 bases are TGTGCCAGCTCACCACGGGCGGCTAGCGGGGGTCCAACAGATACGCAGTATTTT. The chain has TRBV18 and TRBJ2-3, with 10 bases fitting TRBD2. With V trimmed by 1 base and J by 3 bases, 10 bases remained unmatched. CDR1 is KGHSH, CDR2 LQKENI, per germline. The CDR3 extends over 18 amino acids.

CDR3 protein: CASRRGQGPQETQYF. In DNA form, the CDR3 reads TGCGCCAGCCGACGGGGACAGGGGCCGCAGGAGACCCAGTACTTC. The rearrangement uses TRBV5-1 and TRBJ2-5, with 10 bases aligning to TRBD1. Germline trimming cut 7 bases from V and 5 bases from J; bases unmatched to any gene: 11. Germline values: CDR1 SGHRS, CDR2 YFSETQ. The CDR3 is 15 residues long.